These T cell receptor beta chains were read from a single sample in a study of blood T cells in healthy people across ages. Each CDR3 protein gets one entry after TCRdb re-called the 5' RACE reads with MiXCR. The sample holds 1 million to 1.2 million distinct CDR3 sequences, less than 45% seen once. Sequencing used blood. The origin of the receptors is a man younger than 35 in good health. Both conserved end residues are part of each CDR3. The D gene is left open where the match is weak. Rows may omit the clone size; those that give it use once, few, many or a size class.

TRBJ1-4 | . | TRBV5-1 | . | TGCGCCAGCAGCTTGGCAGGAGAGGTCACTAATGAAAAACTGTTTTTT | CASSLAGEVTNEKLFF
TRBJ2-1 | . | TRBV6-2/TRBV6-3 | . | TGTGCCAGCAGTTACAGTTCAGAAGACAATGAGCAGTTCTTC | CASSYSSEDNEQFF
TRBJ2-3 | few | TRBV7-8 | TRBD2 | TGTGCCAGCAGCTTAGTCTTCCTAGCGGGGGGGAACACTAGCACAGATACGCAGTATTTT | CASSLVFLAGGNTSTDTQYF
TRBJ1-5 | few | TRBV10-3 | . | TGTGCCGCATCCCAAAGCAATCAGCCCCAGCATTTT | CAASQSNQPQHF
TRBJ2-5 | many | TRBV12-5 | . | TGTGCTAGTGGTTTGGAAGAAGAGACCCAGTACTTC | CASGLEEETQYF
TRBJ2-3 | . | TRBV14 | . | TGTGCCAGCAGCCAAGGTGCAGGGATTGTGACAGATACGCAGTATTTT | CASSQGAGIVTDTQYF
TRBJ1-2 | few | TRBV6-5 | TRBD1 | TGTGCCAGCAGTTTGACAGGGTTATTGGATGGCTACACCTTC | CASSLTGLLDGYTF
TRBJ1-2 | few | TRBV20-1 | . | TGCAGTGCTAGACCCGGGGCCGCTAACTATGGCTACACCTTC | CSARPGAANYGYTF
TRBJ1-2 | . | TRBV5-1 | TRBD1 | TGCGCCAGCAGGACCGGGACAGGGGGCTCTGGCTACACCTTC | CASRTGTGGSGYTF
TRBJ2-3 | many | TRBV29-1 | . | TGCAGCGTTGAAGATGGTCGGCGGGGCACAGATACGCAGTATTTT | CSVEDGRRGTDTQYF
TRBJ1-4 | few | TRBV4-1 | . | TGCGCCAGCAGCCAAGTAGGAACGCGGCTATCTAATGAAAAACTGTTTTTT | CASSQVGTRLSNEKLFF
TRBJ2-3 | . | TRBV20-1 | TRBD2 | TGCAGTTCCAGACTAGCGGGGGGCCGACCTACTAGCACAGATACGCAGTATTTT | CSSRLAGGRPTSTDTQYF
TRBJ1-2 | . | TRBV27 | . | TGTGCCAGCACAAAAGGGCCTTCCTATGGCTACATCTTC | CASTKGPSYGYIF
TRBJ2-1 | many | TRBV6-6 | . | TGTGCCAGCTCCAAAGACAGGAATGAGCAGTTCTTC | CASSKDRNEQFF
TRBJ2-1 | . | TRBV6-2/TRBV6-3 | TRBD1 | TGTGCCAGCAGTCACTCTTATCCTGGGACAGCGGCTGAGCAGTTCTTC | CASSHSYPGTAAEQFF
TRBJ1-5 | . | TRBV20-1 | . | TGCAGTGCTAGAGGGGGAGCGGTCAGGCCCCAGCATTTT | CSARGGAVRPQHF
TRBJ1-2 | . | TRBV14 | TRBD1 | TGTGCCAGCAGAGGGACAGAAGAATATGGCTACACCTTC | CASRGTEEYGYTF
TRBJ2-5 | once | TRBV6-2/TRBV6-3 | . | TGTGCCAGCAGTTACCTAAGGCGGGAGACCCAGTACTTC | CASSYLRRETQYF
TRBJ1-2 | . | TRBV20-1 | . | TGCAGTGCTAGATCGCCGGACCGCTATGGCTACACCTTC | CSARSPDRYGYTF
TRBJ2-3 | . | TRBV20-1 | TRBD2 | TGCAGTGCTCGGGACCCGGGGGGGCGTGGCACAGATACGCAGTATTTT | CSARDPGGRGTDTQYF
TRBJ2-3 | . | TRBV6-2/TRBV6-3 | . | TGTGCCAGCAGTTCGCGGCGGACCACAGATACGCAGTATTTT | CASSSRRTTDTQYF
TRBJ2-7 | . | TRBV12-3/TRBV12-4 | . | TGTGCCAGCAGTTTTATACGGAACGAGCAGTACTTC | CASSFIRNEQYF
TRBJ2-7 | . | TRBV3-1 | TRBD1 | TGTGCCAGCAGCCAGGTAGGACAGGGCTGCTACGAGCAGTACTTC | CASSQVGQGCYEQYF
TRBJ2-3 | . | TRBV3-1 | TRBD2 | TGTGCCAGCAGCCAAGCGGGGGGATGGAGCACAGATACGCAGTATTTT | CASSQAGGWSTDTQYF
TRBJ2-1 | few | TRBV4-1 | TRBD2 | TGCGCCAGCAGCCAAGGGCTAGCGGGGAGCGTTCCCTACAATGAGCAGTTCTTC | CASSQGLAGSVPYNEQFF
TRBJ1-2 | . | TRBV11-2 | . | TGTGCCAGCAGTGTACAGGATAACTATGGCTACACCTTC | CASSVQDNYGYTF
TRBJ2-7 | few | TRBV2 | TRBD1 | TGTGCCAGCAGTGACGTCGACAGGGTCCACGAGCAGTACTTC | CASSDVDRVHEQYF
TRBJ2-3 | many | TRBV20-1 | . | TGCAGTGCTAGAGATATAGGGGGTCCTACAGATACGCAGTATTTT | CSARDIGGPTDTQYF